This entry concerns a single T cell receptor (beta chain). This specimen comes from a study of control samples from healthy donors and cancer patients. Here immunoSEQ multiplex PCR was the method, and the copy in TCRdb shows in-frame clones only, minus some. Of about 140,000 clones in the sample, 91% were seen once. The sequencing input was blood. The origin of this receptor is a man between 18 and 29 years old in good health.

CDR3 coding DNA: TGTGCTAGTGGTCTCCAAGGGGCGCGGGGCACTGAAGCTTTCTTT. Translating it yields CASGLQGARGTEAFF. The rearrangement links TRBV12-5 to TRBJ1-1; TRBD1 might be the D (5 bases). CDR1 and CDR2 from the germline V gene are LGHNT and FRNRAP. Trimming took 5 bases from V and 4 from J, leaving 17 bases between them. The CDR3 consists of 15 residues.